This entry lists 18 T cell receptor beta chains sequenced from one sample in a study of blood T cells in healthy people across ages. A sample-barcoded 5' primer and a J-beta primer mix were used in a second PCR of roughly 7 to 11 cycles. TCRdb re-called the 5' RACE reads with MiXCR, one entry per CDR3 protein. The data contain around 1,500,000 distinct CDR3 sequences, approximately 30% of them singletons. Sequencing was performed on blood. The receptors shown here come from a woman aged 30 to 39 in good health.

The chain recombines TRBV12-3 or TRBV12-4 with TRBJ1-1, with D unresolved. Trimming took off 4 bases at V and 1 base at J, with 10 bases between the two ends. There are 14 residues in the CDR3. The chain's CDR3 is CASSSAEANTEAFF. The CDR3 DNA sequence: TGTGCCAGCAGTTCGGCAGAAGCGAACACTGAAGCTTTCTTT.

The chain is built from TRBV20-1 and TRBJ2-5; the match to TRBD2 covers 15 bases. Trimming cost V 0 bases and J 4 bases; bases outside gene matches: 9. The CDR3 is 18 residues long. Per the germline V gene, CDR1 is DFQATT and CDR2 is SNEGSKA (reference sequence). In DNA, the CDR3 is TGCAGTGCTAGAGACGGGGGACTAGCGGGAGGAGGGCCAGAGACCCAGTACTTC. Its protein product is CSARDGGLAGGGPETQYF.

Many counts were recorded for this clonotype. The chain links TRBV6-5 to TRBJ2-7; D possibly corresponds to TRBD1 (5 bases). The CDR3 length is 14 residues. Germline V lookup: CDR1 MNHEY, CDR2 SVGAGI. Trimming left V 6 bases short and J 5 bases short, with 17 bases between. CDR3 coding DNA: TGTGCCAGCAGCCCAAATGGGGCTGGAAACGAGCAGTACTTC. Its translation is CASSPNGAGNEQYF.

The chain carries TRBV10-3 and TRBJ1-1; perhaps TRBD1 as D (5 bases). This CDR3 comprises 13 residues. Germline CDR1 and CDR2: ENHRY and SYGVKD. V was shortened by 8 bases and J by 5 bases, with 15 bases between the two germline ends. The CDR3 reads CAIGAGVGTEAFF. In DNA form, the CDR3 reads TGTGCCATCGGGGCGGGGGTAGGAACTGAAGCTTTCTTT.

This clonotype was seen just once. The chain combines TRBV5-6 with TRBJ1-2; D is possibly TRBD1 (5 bases). V was clipped by 0 bases and J by 7 bases, with 13 bases between them. Germline CDR1 SGHDT, CDR2 YYEEEE. There are 14 residues in the CDR3. CDR3 nucleotides: TGTGCCAGCAGCTTGGTGCGAGGGACGGCTGGCTACACCTTC. This translates into CASSLVRGTAGYTF.

This clonotype was observed many times. This chain joins TRBV29-1 and TRBJ2-7; D is possibly TRBD2 (5 bases). V gave up 4 bases and J gave up 6 bases, with 10 bases separating them. The germline CDR1 and CDR2 sequences are SQVTM and ANQGSEA. CDR3 length: 11 amino acids. CDR3 sequence reads: CSVVGRGEQYF. DNA of the CDR3: TGCAGCGTTGTGGGCCGGGGCGAGCAGTACTTC.

A remark on this clonotype: The junction differs from germline at one of its ends, possibly a read error. This sequence joins TRBV4-3 and TRBJ2-3; unclear D gene. The CDR3 is 13 amino acids. Germline CDR1 and CDR2: LGHNA and YSLEER. The DNA for the CDR3 is TGCGCCAGCAGCCAAGCCCCCACAGATACGCGGTATTTT. It translates to CASSQAPTDTRYF.

This clonotype was seen ten or more times. V and J are TRBV28 and TRBJ2-5; D remains unclear. The V gene's germline CDR1 is MDHEN and CDR2 SYDVKM. Trimming removed 5 bases from V and 5 bases from J, with 15 bases in between. The CDR3 contains 14 residues. CDR3 residues: CASSPLDGAETQYF. The CDR3, as DNA: TGTGCCAGCAGTCCCCTCGACGGAGCCGAGACCCAGTACTTC.

The rearrangement joins TRBV5-1 to TRBJ2-5, with D unclear. V was clipped by 2 bases and J by 11 bases, with 19 bases between them. Germline loops: CDR1 SGHRS, CDR2 YFSETQ. The CDR3 runs 14 residues. CDR3 sequence reads: CASSLQFSLDEQYF. The CDR3 region has the DNA TGCGCCAGCAGCTTACAGTTTTCCCTCGATGAGCAGTACTTC.

The chain couples TRBV9 to TRBJ1-2; 8 positions agree with TRBD1. The junction had 5 bases not matched to a gene; V was cut back by 3 bases and J by 7 bases. Germline CDR1 and CDR2: SGDLS and YYNGEE. The CDR3 extends over 13 amino acids. The CDR3 DNA follows: TGTGCCAGCAGCGCGGACAGGGTGAGTGGCTACACCTTC. Amino acid sequence: CASSADRVSGYTF.

This clonotype occurred many times. The V gene is TRBV29-1, the J gene TRBJ2-1; the D is unclear. V was trimmed by 4 bases and J by 9 bases, leaving 4 bases between them. Looked up from germline, CDR1 is SQVTM and CDR2 is ANQGSEA. The CDR3 extends over 9 amino acids. The CDR3 DNA reads TGCAGCGTTGGGAGTGAGCAGTTCTTC. Translated: CSVGSEQFF.

The chain carries TRBV5-1 and TRBJ2-6; D may be TRBD2 (7 bases). Germline lookup yields CDR1 SGHRS and CDR2 YFSETQ. V lost 4 bases, J lost 1 base, and 21 bases lay in between. This CDR3 comprises 19 residues. CDR3 bases: TGCGCCAGCAGCCGGACTTGGGGGGGGCGCGATTCTGGGGCCAACGTCCTGACTTTC. Residues: CASSRTWGGRDSGANVLTF.

On this clonotype itself: A much bigger clone sits one base away, suggesting this may be a read error. This chain joins TRBV6-1 and TRBJ2-7; D unclear. This CDR3 region has 11 residues. Trimming took 2 bases from V and 7 from J, leaving 6 bases between them. Germline lookup yields CDR1 MNHNS and CDR2 SASEGT. The CDR3 DNA sequence: TGTGCCAGCAGTGAATGGGAAGAGCAGTACTTC. Translating it yields CASSEWEEQYF.

The rearrangement joins TRBV28 to TRBJ2-7; 8 bases align to TRBD2. The J call is uncertain, as TRBJ2-5 better fits the DNA end. Germline V gene sequence: CDR1 MDHEN, CDR2 SYDVKM. CDR3 length equals 16 residues. CDR3 sequence: CASSSSGRGVKETQYF. DNA for the CDR3: TGTGCCAGCAGTAGCTCCGGGCGGGGGGTAAAAGAGACCCAGTACTTC.

A note on this clonotype: With a much larger clone just one base away, this may be a read error. The chain employs TRBV6-5 and TRBJ2-5; D possibly uses TRBD1 or TRBD2 (5 bases each). The CDR3 has 18 residues. Per germline, CDR1 MNHEY and CDR2 SVGAGI. Trimming cost V 2 bases and J 5 bases, with 24 bases left between them. The CDR3 sequence is CASSYARGATTPRETQYF. DNA for the CDR3: TGTGCCAGCAGTTACGCTAGAGGGGCCACCACCCCGAGGGAGACCCAGTACTTC.

A note on this clonotype: A much larger clone differs by one base, so this may be a read error. The chain combines TRBV6-6 with TRBJ2-4, with D tentatively TRBD2 (6 bases). The J call may be faulty, since TRBJ2-7 better matches the DNA end. The germline CDR1 and CDR2 sequences are MNHNY and SVGAGI (reference sequence). The CDR3 contains 14 residues. In DNA form, the CDR3 reads TGTGCCAGCAGTTATGCGGGACTCTACTACGAGCAGTACTTC. Residues: CASSYAGLYYEQYF.

This clonotype has a count of ten or more. V gene TRBV15 combines with J gene TRBJ2-7, with TRBD2 identical over 11 bases. The germline V gene encodes CDR1 LNHNV and CDR2 YYDKDF (reference sequence). The CDR3 totals 17 residues. V was clipped by 0 bases and J by 3 bases; unmatched bases: 7. The CDR3 protein is CATSRDTGLAVIYEQYF. The CDR3 DNA is TGTGCCACCAGCAGAGATACGGGACTAGCGGTTATCTACGAGCAGTACTTC.

This clonotype was seen just once. Compared with germline, one end of the junction differs, possibly owing to a read error. The V gene is TRBV20-1, the J gene TRBJ2-3; D perhaps matches TRBD1 (5 bases). The CDR3 loop spans 14 amino acids. In germline, CDR1 is DFQATT, CDR2 SNEGSKA (reference sequence). CDR3 region: CSARSWGYTGTQYF. CDR3 nucleotide sequence: TGCAGTGCGCGGAGTTGGGGATACACAGGTACGCAGTATTTT.